The 4 T cell receptor beta chains below come from one sample, sequenced in a study of long-term antiretroviral therapy in people with HIV. immunoSEQ v3.0 was run at survey level. Method: immunoSEQ multiplex PCR; TCRdb's copy keeps in-frame clones and lacks some. The sample carries around 37,000 clones, roughly 85% recorded once. The sample consisted of unsorted PBMCs, taken around 3.3 years after starting antiretroviral therapy. Every receptor here comes from a man between 18 and 29 years old with HIV.

The table lists this clone with a few counts. Other nucleotide sequences from this sample produce the same CDR3. The chain recombines TRBV5-6 with TRBJ2-7, with 11 bases aligning to TRBD1. With V trimmed by 4 bases and J by 2 bases, 2 bases remained unmatched. The CDR3 totals 14 residues. Germline CDR1 is SGHDT and CDR2 is YYEEEE. CDR3 coding DNA: TGTGCCAGCAGCCTGGGACAGGGGGCCTACGAGCAGTACTTC. This sequence encodes CASSLGQGAYEQYF. Full variable domain (outside the CDR3, taken from reference TRBV5-6 and TRBJ2-7): DAGVTQSPTHLIKTRGQQVTLRCSPKSGHDTVSWYQQALGQGPQFIFQYYEEEERQRGNFPDRFSGHQFPNYSSELNVNALLLGDSALYLCASSLGQGAYEQYFGPGTRLTVT.

In DNA, the CDR3 is TGTGCCAGCAGCCAGGACAGGGCGTCCTACGAGCAGTACTTC. Its protein product is CASSQDRASYEQYF. The chain is built from TRBV2 and TRBJ2-7, with 8 bases identical to TRBD1. J lost 1 base, V lost 6 bases, and 5 bases had no gene match. CDR1 is SNHLY, CDR2 FYNNEI, per germline. The CDR3 has 14 amino acids.

This clone appeared a few times. The DNA for the CDR3 is TGTGCCAGCTCACGAGGAAGGGCGGATCAGCCCCAGCATTTT. Translated, it gives CASSRGRADQPQHF. V is TRBV18 and J is TRBJ1-5; no clear D gene. V lost 4 bases to trimming and J lost 5 bases, with 12 bases between them. This CDR3 comprises 14 residues. Germline CDR1 reads KGHSH; CDR2 reads LQKENI. The whole variable domain, remainder taken from reference TRBV18 and TRBJ1-5, is NAGVMQNPRHLVRRRGQEARLRCSPMKGHSHVYWYRQLPEEGLKFMVYLQKENIIDESGMPKERFSAEFPKEGPSILRIQQVVRGDSAAYFCASSRGRADQPQHFGDGTRLSIL.

The chain combines TRBV4-1 with TRBJ1-6, with TRBD1 as a possible D gene (5 bases). Germline CDR1 MGHRA, CDR2 YSYEKL. CDR3 length: 13 residues. V was shortened by 0 bases and J by 9 bases, with 6 bases between the two germline ends. The CDR3 is CASSQDGGSPLHF. The CDR3 region has the DNA TGCGCCAGCAGCCAAGATGGGGGTTCACCCCTCCACTTT.